This TCR beta chain stems from a study of T cell repertoires in cytomegalovirus infection. To note about this clonotype: Its specificity is unknown.

TCRdb processed the reads anew with MiXCR; each CDR3 protein has one entry. The data hold 60,000 to 75,000 distinct CDR3 sequences, with 25% to 30% observed a single time. This CDR3 spans 16 amino acids. V lost 5 bases, J lost 2 bases, and 10 bases stayed unmatched. The source was CD8+ T cells from cultured PBMCs, collected from culture after CMV antigen stimulation. The chain has TRBV12-3 or TRBV12-4 and TRBJ2-3; 7 bases map to TRBD2. The clonotype comes from a human donor in good health (CMV status not recorded). Some clones in this sample may be carry-over from other donors' samples. CDR3 in DNA: TGTGCCAGCAGTGGGAGCCAGCGGGAAGACACAGATACGCAGTATTTT. It is translated as CASSGSQREDTDTQYF.